Shown below are 8 T cell receptor beta chains from a single sample sequenced in a study of neurological immune-mediated disorders. Each CDR3 protein gets one entry after TCRdb re-called the 5' RACE reads with MiXCR. The table includes roughly 62,000 distinct CDR3 sequences, 3.5% to 4.5% detected once. The sequenced material came from PBMCs. The receptor source for this set is a woman between 45 and 60 years old with multiple sclerosis.

The table lists this clonotype with many counts. The rearrangement links TRBV10-3 to TRBJ2-4, with D unresolved. Germline CDR1 and CDR2: ENHRY and SYGVKD. The CDR3 is made up of 14 amino acids. Trimming pared 4 bases from V and 7 bases from J, leaving 14 bases between. Here the CDR3 reads CAISAVPNPNIQYF. CDR3 sequence (DNA): TGTGCCATCAGTGCCGTCCCTAATCCCAACATTCAGTACTTC.

This clonotype was observed at least ten times. The genes are TRBV19 and TRBJ2-2; 7 nucleotides align to TRBD1. Germline CDR1 and CDR2: LNHDA and SQIVND (reference sequence). This CDR3 has 15 residues. V dropped 5 bases and J dropped 5; count of bases not matched to a gene: 8. CDR3 amino acids: CASSLPAGGTGELFF. CDR3 DNA: TGTGCCAGTAGTCTCCCGGCAGGGGGTACCGGGGAGCTGTTTTTT.

The chain is built from TRBV12-3 or TRBV12-4 and TRBJ1-5, with D unclear. Trimming shortened V by 6 bases and J by 3 bases, and 6 bases separated the two germline ends. The CDR3 loop spans 12 amino acids. The CDR3 DNA sequence: TGTGCCAGCAGCCCATACAATCAGCCCCAGCATTTT. Protein: CASSPYNQPQHF.

This clonotype was counted ten times or more. The rearrangement joins TRBV4-3 to TRBJ2-7; D might be TRBD1 (5 bases). Germline CDR1 and CDR2: LGHNA and YSLEER. The CDR3 consists of 15 residues. Trimming stripped 1 base from V and 2 bases from J, with 12 bases between. In DNA form, the CDR3 reads TGCGCCAGCAGCCAAGTGCAGGGCGGCGCCTACGAGCAGTACTTC. This translates into CASSQVQGGAYEQYF.

Many counts were recorded for this clonotype. The rearrangement links TRBV25-1 to TRBJ2-2; no clear D. CDR3 length: 14 amino acids. Deletions cut 5 bases from V and 3 bases from J, with 10 bases between. Germline lookup yields CDR1 MGHDK and CDR2 SYGVNS. CDR3 residues: CASSIPGDTGELFF. In DNA form, the CDR3 reads TGTGCCAGCAGTATTCCAGGAGACACCGGGGAGCTGTTTTTT.

This clonotype was found many times. This chain links TRBV25-1 with TRBJ2-2; TRBD1 might be the D (5 bases). V was trimmed by 2 bases and J by 1 base, leaving 8 bases between them. Germline CDR1 reads MGHDK; CDR2 reads SYGVNS. The CDR3 totals 15 residues. The CDR3: CASSEATGNTGELFF. CDR3 in DNA: TGTGCCAGCAGTGAAGCCACAGGGAACACCGGGGAGCTGTTTTTT.

This clonotype was detected many times. This chain uses TRBV14 with TRBJ1-3; tentatively, D is TRBD1 (6 bases). Germline V gives CDR1 SGHDN, CDR2 FVKESK. Between the trimmed V and J ends, which lost 1 base and 5 bases, there was a span of 15 bases. The CDR3 has 16 residues. Written as DNA, the CDR3 is TGTGCCAGCAGCCAAGCCTTATCCAGGGGCAGAAACACCATATATTTT. Translation gives CASSQALSRGRNTIYF.

Ten or more counts support this clonotype. The chain uses TRBV20-1 and TRBJ2-4, with D possibly being TRBD1 (6 bases). This CDR3 has 13 residues. In germline, CDR1 is DFQATT, CDR2 SNEGSKA (reference sequence). V dropped 1 base and J dropped 6 bases, with 10 bases sitting between them. CDR3 nucleotides: TGCAGTGCTAGAGGGACAGCGTCAAACATTCAGTACTTC. Protein product: CSARGTASNIQYF.